This entry concerns a single T cell receptor beta chain. This sample was taken from a study of blood T cell repertoires in COVID-19. About the research overall: In each case, the material was cDNA or gDNA derived from T cells, B-cell-depleted T cells, or PBMCs.

Authors' methods: Scientists estimated how many nucleated cells there were by amplifying reference gene primers. Clones were sequenced by immunoSEQ multiplex PCR, and TCRdb holds only the in-frame ones, with some missing. For V, J and clone size, that table is used; D and trimming come from the DNA. The sample contains some 130,000 clones, about 89% of which appear only once. The CDR3 sequence is 16 residues long. Germline-derived CDR1 and CDR2 are SGHVS and FQNEAQ. Trimming removed 1 base from V and 0 bases from J, with 11 bases in between. The chain is built from TRBV7-8 and TRBJ2-3; no clear D. The sample consisted of peripheral blood. The TCR sequence derives from a man in his 60s with active or convalescent COVID-19. CDR3 residues: CASSLEYSMSTDTQYF. In nucleotides, the CDR3 is TGTGCCAGCAGCTTAGAATATAGTATGAGCACAGATACGCAGTATTTT.